This entry lists 24 T cell receptor beta chains sequenced from one sample in a study of T cell responses to AZD1222 COVID-19 vaccine. Generated by immunoSEQ multiplex PCR, the TCRdb table keeps only in-frame clones and is missing some. The sample consists of nearly 110,000 clones, around 91% of them appearing once. The input for sequencing was peripheral blood, taken on day 0 of AZD1222 vaccination. The receptor source for this set is an adult in good health.

This rearrangement joins TRBV7-6 to TRBJ1-5, with D unresolved. CDR1 is SGHVS and CDR2 is FNYEAQ in the germline V gene. Trimming shortened V by 5 bases and J by 1 base, and 18 bases separated the two germline ends. This CDR3 is built from 17 residues. CDR3: CASSPRSRPGSNQPQHF. The CDR3 bases are TGTGCCAGCAGCCCCAGGTCGCGGCCGGGGAGCAATCAGCCCCAGCATTTT.

The V gene is TRBV7-2, the J gene TRBJ1-1, with D possibly being TRBD1 (6 bases). The CDR3 sequence is 15 residues long. Germline CDR1 reads SGHTA; CDR2 reads FQGNSA. V lost 5 bases and J lost 4, with 17 bases in between. The CDR3 loop is CASSPNPGGATEAFF. The CDR3 DNA follows: TGTGCCAGCAGCCCTAACCCGGGGGGGGCCACTGAAGCTTTCTTT.

The chain employs TRBV18 and TRBJ1-1; the D is unclear. The CDR3 is made up of 11 amino acids. Deletions cut 5 bases from V and 3 bases from J, with 4 bases between. Looked up from germline, CDR1 is KGHSH and CDR2 is LQKENI. CDR3 coding DNA: TGTGCCAGCTCAGGGGACACTGAAGCTTTCTTT. Its protein is CASSGDTEAFF.

The V call is TRBV6-5, the J call TRBJ2-1; TRBD2 matches at 12 bases. The trim removed 5 bases at V and 5 bases at J, leaving 4 bases unmatched. This CDR3 has 15 amino acids. Germline CDR1 is MNHEY and CDR2 is SVGAGI. CDR3 residues: CASSPSGGANNEQFF. CDR3 coding DNA: TGTGCCAGCAGTCCTAGCGGGGGGGCGAACAATGAGCAGTTCTTC.

The rearrangement uses TRBV6-4 and TRBJ2-2, with 9 bases identical to TRBD1. The junction had 10 bases not matched to a gene; V was cut back by 5 bases and J by 0 bases. Germline lookup yields CDR1 MRHNA and CDR2 SNTAGT. The CDR3 runs 18 residues. The DNA for the CDR3 is TGTGCCAGCAGTAATACAGGGACAGGGTTCGCGAACACCGGGGAGCTGTTTTTT. Translated: CASSNTGTGFANTGELFF.

The rearrangement joins TRBV20-1 to TRBJ1-5; D gene unclear. Germline V gene data show CDR1 as DFQATT and CDR2 as SNEGSKA (reference sequence). The CDR3 has 10 residues. The chain's CDR3 is CKGTRQPQHF. The CDR3 DNA reads as TGCAAGGGTACGCGACAGCCCCAGCATTTT.

This clone was observed a few times. The genes are TRBV30 and TRBJ1-1; possibly TRBD1 for D (5 bases). This CDR3 is 16 amino acids long. Germline assignment: CDR1 GTSNPN and CDR2 SVGIG (reference sequence). Trimming took off 5 bases at V and 2 bases at J, with 21 bases between the two ends. The CDR3 DNA is TGTGCCTGGGGAACCGGGACCAGGGTCAGAAACACTGAAGCTTTCTTT. Encoded protein: CAWGTGTRVRNTEAFF. Drawing the rest from reference TRBV30 and TRBJ1-1, the complete variable domain is SQTIHQWPATLVQPVGSPLSLECTVEGTSNPNLYWYRQAAGRGLQLLFYSVGIGQISSEVPQNLSASRPQDRQFILSSKKLLLSDSGFYLCAWGTGTRVRNTEAFFGQGTRLTVV.

The chain carries TRBV5-5 and TRBJ1-4; possible D gene TRBD1, 5 bases. Germline lookup yields CDR1 SGHKS and CDR2 YYEKEE (reference sequence). The CDR3 runs 15 residues. The V and J ends lost 2 bases and 7 bases respectively, with 15 bases between them. CDR3 in DNA: TGTGCCAGCAGCTTAACACAGGAGCGATTTGAAAAACTGTTTTTT. It specifies CASSLTQERFEKLFF.

The V call is TRBV12-3 or TRBV12-4, the J call TRBJ1-2; D perhaps matches TRBD1 (5 bases). Trimming shortened V by 7 bases and J by 6 bases, and 9 bases separated the two germline ends. The CDR3 has 11 amino acids. CDR3 protein: CASKLGDGYTF. The CDR3 DNA sequence: TGTGCCAGCAAATTGGGGGATGGCTACACCTTC.

V is TRBV27 and J is TRBJ1-5, with a possible D match to TRBD1 (5 bases). The germline gives CDR1 MNHEY, CDR2 SMNVEV (reference sequence). Trimming cost V 4 bases and J 2 bases, with 18 bases left between them. CDR3 length equals 17 residues. The CDR3 nucleotides are TGTGCCAGCAGTTCTCGGGGCAGAGCCGGGGGCAATCAGCCCCAGCATTTT. This codes for CASSSRGRAGGNQPQHF.

This sequence joins TRBV5-6 and TRBJ1-3, with a tentative D call TRBD1 (5 bases). CDR1 and CDR2 (germline): SGHDT, YYEEEE. CDR3 length equals 16 residues. V was clipped by 7 bases and J by 0 bases, with 17 bases between them. In nucleotides, the CDR3 is TGTGCCAGCTCCTCCGCGGGACGGACCTCTGGAAACACCATATATTTT. It specifies CASSSAGRTSGNTIYF. The whole variable domain, filled in from reference TRBV5-6 and TRBJ1-3, reads DAGVTQSPTHLIKTRGQQVTLRCSPKSGHDTVSWYQQALGQGPQFIFQYYEEEERQRGNFPDRFSGHQFPNYSSELNVNALLLGDSALYLCASSSAGRTSGNTIYFGEGSWLTVV.

The V gene is TRBV20-1, the J gene TRBJ2-1; the D gene is possibly TRBD2 (5 bases). Per germline, CDR1 DFQATT and CDR2 SNEGSKA (reference sequence). V was trimmed by 5 bases and J by 12 bases, leaving 11 bases between them. The CDR3 has 10 residues. The CDR3 protein is CSAQRTGQFF. CDR3 bases: TGCAGTGCTCAGCGGACTGGGCAGTTCTTC.

The chain combines TRBV7-2 with TRBJ1-2, with TRBD1 identical over 8 bases. Germline CDR1 SGHTA, CDR2 FQGNSA. The CDR3 runs to 15 residues. V gave up 2 bases and J gave up 6 bases; unmatched junction bases: 8. The CDR3 sequence: CASSLYSQGANGYTF. The CDR3 bases are TGTGCCAGCAGCTTATATTCGCAGGGGGCAAATGGCTACACCTTC.

The gene calls are TRBV19 and TRBJ2-4; 8 positions match TRBD1. This CDR3 has 14 amino acids. V was pared by 7 bases and J by 5 bases, with 7 bases of the junction left unmatched. The germline gives CDR1 LNHDA, CDR2 SQIVND (reference sequence). The CDR3 sequence: CASTPQGAENIQYF. The CDR3 DNA follows: TGTGCCAGTACCCCTCAGGGGGCGGAAAACATTCAGTACTTC.

The chain is built from TRBV5-1 and TRBJ2-1; a weak D match, TRBD2 (5 bases). CDR1 is SGHRS and CDR2 is YFSETQ in the germline V gene. Deletions cut 0 bases from V and 15 bases from J, with 16 bases between. The CDR3 is made up of 13 amino acids. The CDR3 nucleotides read TGCGCCAGCAGCTTGGACCAGGCCCGGGATGGGTTCTTC. Translated: CASSLDQARDGFF.

V gene TRBV11-2 combines with J gene TRBJ2-3; D is perhaps TRBD1 (5 bases). Germline CDR1 and CDR2: SGHAT and FQNNGV. V gave up 3 bases and J gave up 2 bases, with 9 bases separating them. The CDR3 covers 14 residues. In DNA form, the CDR3 reads TGTGCCAGCAGCTTTGCAGGGTCCACAGATACGCAGTATTTT. Its protein product is CASSFAGSTDTQYF.

This clone was detected a few times. The chain recombines TRBV3-1 (or the pseudogene TRBV3-2) with TRBJ2-3; the D gene is possibly TRBD1 (7 bases). The CDR3 extends over 13 amino acids. Germline values: CDR1 LGHDT, CDR2 YNNKEL (reference sequence). V dropped 4 bases and J dropped 6 bases, with 11 bases sitting between them. The CDR3 bases are TGTGCCAGCAGCCGAGCAGGGGGGGATACGCAGTATTTT. Its translation is CASSRAGGDTQYF.

The V and J genes are TRBV5-1 and TRBJ1-1; no definite D call. This CDR3 is 14 amino acids long. Trimming left V 0 bases short and J 2 bases short, with 8 bases between. Germline lookup yields CDR1 SGHRS and CDR2 YFSETQ. In nucleotides, the CDR3 is TGCGCCAGCAGCTTGGAGCGCTCAAACACTGAAGCTTTCTTT. Amino acid sequence: CASSLERSNTEAFF.

The chain combines TRBV6-2 or TRBV6-3 with TRBJ1-2; a weak D match, TRBD1 (6 bases). Germline CDR1 and CDR2: MNHEY and SVGEGT. This CDR3 has 13 amino acids. V lost 6 bases and J lost 0, with 8 bases in between. The CDR3 loop is CASSPGANYGYTF. CDR3 sequence (DNA): TGTGCCAGCAGCCCAGGGGCTAACTATGGCTACACCTTC.

This rearrangement joins TRBV28 to TRBJ2-7; TRBD1 is a possible D gene (5 bases). V lost 2 bases and J 2 bases, leaving 10 bases between the germline ends. The length of the CDR3 is 14 residues. Looked up from germline, CDR1 is MDHEN and CDR2 is SYDVKM. The CDR3: CASSLPRQPYEQYF. As DNA, the CDR3 is TGTGCCAGCAGTTTACCCCGACAGCCCTACGAGCAGTACTTC.

The J gene is TRBJ1-1, the V gene TRBV7-9; no firm D call. Per the germline V gene, CDR1 is SEHNR and CDR2 is FQNEAQ (reference sequence). CDR3 length equals 13 residues. V was trimmed by 2 bases and J by 6 bases, leaving 10 bases between them. The CDR3 here is CASSLNGVSEAFF. The CDR3 DNA reads TGTGCCAGCAGCTTAAATGGGGTTTCTGAAGCTTTCTTT.

The chain has TRBV19 and TRBJ2-1; D not certain. The germline V gene has CDR1 LNHDA and CDR2 SQIVND (reference sequence). Trimming cost V 4 bases and J 0 bases, with 16 bases left between them. The CDR3 extends over 17 amino acids. The CDR3 here is CASSTAATPGSYNEQFF. The CDR3 DNA reads TGTGCCAGTAGTACGGCGGCGACTCCAGGCTCCTACAATGAGCAGTTCTTC.

The V call is TRBV7-9, the J call TRBJ1-4; D possibly corresponds to TRBD1 (5 bases). V lost 5 bases, J lost 6 bases, and 16 bases lay in between. CDR3 length: 15 amino acids. Looked up from germline, CDR1 is SEHNR and CDR2 is FQNEAQ (reference sequence). The CDR3 DNA follows: TGTGCCAGCAGCAAAAGAGGGGCCCGGGATGAAAAACTGTTTTTT. It encodes CASSKRGARDEKLFF.

The V and J genes are TRBV6-5 and TRBJ1-3, with no clear D. The CDR3 spans 14 residues. The V and J ends lost 4 bases and 0 bases respectively, with 7 bases between them. Germline V CDR1 and CDR2: MNHEY, SVGAGI. For the CDR3, the DNA is TGTGCCAGCAGTTCCAGGTCCTCTGGAAACACCATATATTTT. Protein product: CASSSRSSGNTIYF.